The 15 T cell receptor beta chains below were found in one sample sequenced in a study of blood T cell repertoires in COVID-19. Assay used: immunoSEQ multiplex PCR; TCRdb lists only in-frame clones, some missing. The sample has 250,000 to 350,000 clones, 86% seen once. The sample consisted of peripheral blood. The origin of the receptors is a woman aged 50 to 65 with acute or convalescent COVID-19.

The chain combines TRBV7-2 with TRBJ1-2; D unclear. Germline V lookup: CDR1 SGHTA, CDR2 FQGNSA. V gave up 2 bases and J gave up 4 bases, with 14 bases separating them. The CDR3 is 15 residues long. CDR3 protein: CASSLRFGESYGYTF. The CDR3 bases are TGTGCCAGCAGCTTAAGATTTGGGGAGTCCTATGGCTACACCTTC.

The sample holds many counts of this clone. The CDR3 reads CASSLAASGRYQETQYF. The CDR3 bases are TGCGCCAGCAGCTTGGCCGCTAGCGGGAGGTACCAAGAGACCCAGTACTTC. This chain uses TRBV5-1 with TRBJ2-5; 11 nucleotides line up with TRBD2. Germline CDR1 and CDR2: SGHRS and YFSETQ. The CDR3 covers 17 residues. Trimming removed 0 bases from V and 0 bases from J; junction bases left unmatched: 4. Based on the CDR3 plus reference TRBV5-1 and TRBJ2-5, the full variable domain is KAGVTQTPRYLIKTRGQQVTLSCSPISGHRSVSWYQQTPGQGLQFLFEYFSETQRNKGNFPGRFSGRQFSNSRSEMNVSTLELGDSALYLCASSLAASGRYQETQYFGPGTRLLVL.

The V gene is TRBV7-8, the J gene TRBJ1-4; 7 bases fit TRBD1. The CDR3 covers 14 residues. CDR1 and CDR2 (germline): SGHVS, FQNEAQ. The J segment lost 8 bases and the V segment lost 3 bases, leaving 6 bases of the junction unmatched. The CDR3 is CASSLGQSGEKLFF. CDR3 nucleotide sequence: TGTGCCAGCAGCTTGGGACAGAGTGGCGAAAAACTGTTTTTT.

CDR3 residues: CAWSAGPVSQPQHF. CDR3 sequence (DNA): TGTGCCTGGAGTGCAGGGCCCGTAAGTCAGCCCCAGCATTTT. The gene calls are TRBV30 and TRBJ1-5; D might be TRBD1 (5 bases). CDR1 is GTSNPN, CDR2 SVGIG, per germline (reference sequence). V was trimmed by 1 base and J by 6 bases, leaving 13 bases between them. The CDR3 spans 14 residues.

The V call is TRBV9, the J call TRBJ1-3, with D perhaps TRBD1 (6 bases). The length of the CDR3 is 13 residues. CDR1 SGDLS and CDR2 YYNGEE come from the germline V gene. V was clipped by 6 bases and J by 7 bases, with 14 bases between them. DNA of the CDR3: TGTGCCAGCAAGCGGGGGGCGGAGAACACCATATATTTT. As protein: CASKRGAENTIYF.

The V gene is TRBV9, the J gene TRBJ1-1; 7 bases are a match to TRBD1. J gave up 1 base and V 4 bases, and 4 bases lay outside the gene matches. CDR1 is SGDLS, CDR2 YYNGEE, per germline. This CDR3 is built from 14 residues. The DNA for the CDR3 is TGTGCCAGCAGCCTTTGGGACAGGAACACTGAAGCTTTCTTT. Amino acids: CASSLWDRNTEAFF.

This rearrangement joins TRBV7-9 to TRBJ1-5; TRBD1 agrees at 7 bases. The V gene end was trimmed by 2 bases and the J gene end by 0 bases; junction bases not matched to a gene: 1. The CDR3 runs to 15 residues. Germline V gene sequence: CDR1 SEHNR, CDR2 FQNEAQ (reference sequence). As DNA, the CDR3 is TGTGCCAGCAGCTTAACAGGGGATAGCAATCAGCCCCAGCATTTT. It encodes CASSLTGDSNQPQHF.

The V gene is TRBV19, the J gene TRBJ1-2, with D possibly being TRBD1 (5 bases). This CDR3 is built from 12 residues. The V end was cut by 3 bases, the J end by 12 bases, with 14 bases between. Per germline, CDR1 LNHDA and CDR2 SQIVND (reference sequence). The chain's CDR3 is CASSIGRTTHTF. The CDR3 DNA follows: TGTGCCAGTAGTATTGGTAGGACAACTCACACCTTC.

V is TRBV5-8 and J is TRBJ2-7, with 10 bases identical to TRBD2. V lost 4 bases and J lost 6; bases outside the gene matches: 10. Germline-derived CDR1 and CDR2 are SGHTS and YDEGEE. The CDR3 has 15 amino acids. CDR3 DNA sequence: TGTGCCAGCAGCAAGAAACCGGGACTAGCGAGCGAGCAGTACTTC. It yields the protein CASSKKPGLASEQYF.

This clone was recorded only once. The rearrangement links TRBV7-6 to TRBJ1-4; D not certain. Germline V gives CDR1 SGHVS, CDR2 FNYEAQ. The CDR3 runs to 14 residues. V was shortened by 0 bases and J by 10 bases, with 12 bases between the two germline ends. The CDR3 is CASSLARGEGKLFF. The CDR3 DNA reads as TGTGCCAGCAGCTTAGCACGGGGAGAAGGAAAACTGTTTTTT.

The genes are TRBV10-3 and TRBJ2-1, with 10 bases that match TRBD2. The length of the CDR3 is 13 residues. Germline V gene data show CDR1 as ENHRY and CDR2 as SYGVKD. V was pared by 9 bases and J by 10 bases, with 9 bases of the junction left unmatched. The CDR3 coding sequence is TGTGCCATGAGGACTAGCGGCATCGAGGAGCAGTTCTTC. This codes for CAMRTSGIEEQFF.

V is TRBV18 and J is TRBJ1-6; TRBD1 aligns across 9 bases. J was trimmed by 9 bases and V by 3 bases; bases with no gene match: 9. Germline-derived CDR1 and CDR2 are KGHSH and LQKENI. This CDR3 contains 16 residues. CDR3 sequence: CASSPVGQGSGSPLHF. The CDR3 DNA is TGTGCCAGCTCACCCGTAGGACAGGGGTCCGGTTCACCCCTCCACTTT.

The chain joins TRBV7-8 to TRBJ1-3, with a tentative D call TRBD1 (5 bases). Per germline, CDR1 SGHVS and CDR2 FQNEAQ. The ends were cut back, 8 bases at V and 4 bases at J, with 9 bases in the middle. The CDR3 totals 12 residues. The CDR3 protein is CASDSGGNTIYF. The CDR3, as DNA: TGTGCCAGCGACAGCGGGGGAAACACCATATATTTT.

The genes are TRBV6-5 and TRBJ2-2, with D possibly TRBD2 on 5 matching bases. Trimming removed 6 bases at V and 1 base at J, with 12 bases between. The CDR3 consists of 15 residues. From germline, CDR1 is MNHEY and CDR2 SVGAGI. This CDR3 reads CASSPGRGNTGELFF. The CDR3 DNA follows: TGTGCCAGCAGCCCCGGACGGGGGAACACCGGGGAGCTGTTTTTT.

V gene TRBV28 combines with J gene TRBJ2-7; 11 positions agree with TRBD1. Germline CDR1 and CDR2: MDHEN and SYDVKM. V was pared by 4 bases and J by 6 bases, with 2 bases of the junction left unmatched. This CDR3 has 13 residues. CDR3 DNA sequence: TGTGCCAGCAGTTCGGGACAGGGGGGCGAGCAGTACTTC. Amino acids: CASSSGQGGEQYF.